Listed below are T cell receptor beta chains from one sample, sequenced in a study of regulatory T cells in long-lasting Graves disease. MiXCR, run by TCRdb on the multiplex PCR reads, gives a single entry per CDR3 protein. The sample has roughly 400,000 distinct CDR3 sequences, about a sixth seen once. These records were also assigned to another study, of T cells in Graves' hyperthyroidism and ophthalmopathy.

Material: peripheral blood mononuclear cells (PBMCs), obtained at new diagnosis, from a patient treated with antithyroid drugs. All receptors derive from a woman younger than 30 with Graves disease. The CDR3 runs from the conserved cysteine through the conserved F or W. A D gene is named only where the DNA matches it firmly. Clone sizes are given selectively: once, few, many, or a class where the clone is expanded.

>TRBD1|.|TRBJ1-5|TRBV11-1|15
CASSAGTGRNQPQHF
TGTGCCAGCAGCGCCGGGACAGGGCGCAATCAGCCCCAGCATTTT
>TRBD1|many|TRBJ1-5|TRBV6-1|16
CASRPDRHRGRQPQHF
TGTGCCAGCCGACCTGACCGTCACAGGGGACGTCAGCCCCAGCATTTT
>TRBD1|many|TRBJ2-7|TRBV20-1|17
CSARDPFTGATSGEQYF
TGCAGTGCTAGAGACCCTTTTACAGGGGCGACCTCCGGCGAGCAGTACTTC
>.|many|TRBJ2-1|TRBV24-1|12
CATSDLLYEQFF
TGTGCCACCAGTGATTTACTTTATGAGCAGTTCTTC
>.|many|TRBJ2-7|TRBV12-3/TRBV12-4|15
CASSPPGAGTVEQYF
TGTGCCAGCAGTCCCCCAGGGGCAGGAACGGTCGAGCAGTACTTC
>.|few|TRBJ2-7|TRBV20-1|12
CSAREQIYEQYF
TGCAGTGCTAGAGAACAGATCTACGAGCAGTACTTC
>TRBD1|many|TRBJ1-2|TRBV6-5|13
CASSSRTGLGYTF
TGTGCCAGCAGTTCCCGGACAGGCTTGGGCTACACCTTC
>TRBD1|few|TRBJ1-2|TRBV7-6|13
CASSFGQGLGYTF
TGTGCCAGCAGCTTCGGACAGGGACTCGGCTACACCTTC
>.|many|TRBJ1-2|TRBV28|13
CASSWGLDYGYTF
TGTGCCAGCAGTTGGGGGCTGGACTATGGCTACACCTTC
>TRBD1|.|TRBJ2-7|TRBV4-1|15
CASSQEPRGYYEQYF
TGCGCCAGCAGCCAAGAACCCAGGGGGTACTACGAGCAGTACTTC
>TRBD1|.|TRBJ1-2|TRBV29-1|13
CSVSGTGRDGYTF
TGCAGCGTTTCCGGGACAGGGCGGGATGGCTACACCTTC
>.|.|TRBJ2-7|TRBV20-1|14
CSARFRGSVYEQYF
TGCAGTGCTAGATTTCGGGGTTCTGTGTACGAGCAGTACTTC
>.|many|TRBJ1-2|TRBV12-3/TRBV12-4|13
CASSQQENYGYTF
TGTGCCAGCAGTCAACAGGAGAACTATGGCTACACCTTC
>TRBD2|.|TRBJ2-5|TRBV2|15
CASSGIAGAEETQYF
TGTGCCAGCAGTGGAATAGCGGGAGCTGAAGAGACCCAGTACTTC
>.|many|TRBJ2-7|TRBV6-1|14
CASRHRDRGYEQYF
TGTGCCAGCAGACACCGGGACCGAGGATACGAGCAGTACTTC
>TRBD2|many|TRBJ2-7|TRBV6-1|16
CASSEIWREHSYEQYF
TGTGCCAGCAGTGAAATATGGCGGGAGCACTCCTACGAGCAGTACTTC
>.|many|TRBJ2-7|TRBV3-1|13
CASSHPLSYEQYF
TGTGCCAGCAGCCATCCTCTATCCTACGAGCAGTACTTC
>TRBD2|many|TRBJ2-7|TRBV7-8|15
CASSLEAAGVSEQYF
TGTGCCAGCAGCTTAGAGGCAGCGGGAGTATCCGAGCAGTACTTC
>.|many|TRBJ2-1|TRBV7-2|12
CASSLGYNEQFF
TGTGCCAGCAGCTTAGGGTACAATGAGCAGTTCTTC
>.|few|TRBJ2-7|TRBV6-2/TRBV6-3|17
CASSYSRGAQGDYEQYF
TGTGCCAGCAGTTACTCGAGAGGGGCGCAAGGGGACTACGAGCAGTACTTC
>.|many|TRBJ2-7|TRBV6-9|13
CASSYSNHYEQYF
TGTGCCAGCAGTTACTCGAATCACTACGAGCAGTACTTC
>TRBD2|.|TRBJ2-4|TRBV9|18
CASSQEDRGVRAKNIQYF
TGTGCCAGCAGCCAAGAAGACCGGGGGGTTCGAGCCAAAAACATTCAGTACTTC
>.|.|TRBJ2-3|TRBV11-2|16
CASSRTPGSNPDTQYF
TGTGCCAGCAGCCGCACCCCCGGGAGTAATCCAGATACGCAGTATTTT
>.|many|TRBJ2-3|TRBV20-1|14
CSASPRYYTDTQYF
TGCAGTGCTAGTCCGAGGTACTACACAGATACGCAGTATTTT
>.|many|TRBJ2-5|TRBV7-6|14
CASSPWTIQETQYF
TGTGCCAGCAGCCCCTGGACTATACAAGAGACCCAGTACTTC
>.|few|TRBJ1-2|TRBV12-5|16
CASGSSIGSTNYGYTF
TGTGCTAGTGGTTCCTCCATAGGCTCTACCAACTATGGCTACACCTTC
>TRBD2|many|TRBJ2-1|TRBV13|15
CASSSAGEAYNEQFF
TGTGCCAGCAGCTCAGCGGGAGAGGCCTACAATGAGCAGTTCTTC
>TRBD1|few|TRBJ1-1|TRBV5-1|15
CASSSLTGGNKAAFF
TGCGCCAGCAGCTCGTTGACAGGGGGAAATAAGGCGGCTTTCTTT
>.|few|TRBJ1-3|TRBV27|13
CASSFRYGNTIYF
TGTGCCAGCAGTTTCCGGTATGGAAACACCATATATTTT
>.|many|TRBJ2-1|TRBV20-1|15
CSARDRATSYNEQFF
TGCAGTGCTAGAGATCGGGCGACTTCCTACAATGAGCAGTTCTTC
>.|few|TRBJ1-2|TRBV7-2|15
CASSLDWSASYGYTF
TGTGCCAGCAGCTTAGACTGGTCGGCGAGCTATGGCTACACCTTC
>.|few|TRBJ1-5|TRBV6-1|15
CASSEAGGSNQPQHF
TGTGCCAGCAGTGAAGCCGGAGGTAGCAATCAGCCCCAGCATTTT
>.|few|TRBJ2-1|TRBV9|15
CASSPFLANFDEQFF
TGTGCCAGCAGCCCGTTTCTAGCAAACTTCGATGAGCAGTTCTTC
>.|few|TRBJ2-2|TRBV15|12
CATSTGAGELFF
TGTGCCACCAGCACCGGGGCCGGGGAGCTGTTTTTT
>.|few|TRBJ1-2|TRBV6-1|13
CASRSPNYYGYTF
TGTGCCAGCAGGAGCCCCAATTACTATGGCTACACCTTC
>.|many|TRBJ1-6|TRBV2|15
CASSLDIPWNSPLHF
TGTGCCAGCAGTTTGGACATCCCTTGGAATTCACCCCTCCACTTT
>.|many|TRBJ2-7|TRBV28|12
CASSPTYYEQYF
TGTGCCAGCAGTCCGACTTACTACGAGCAGTACTTC
>TRBD2|.|TRBJ2-1|TRBV19|17
CASSISPWVAGYNEQFF
TGTGCCAGTAGTATTTCCCCATGGGTAGCGGGGTACAATGAGCAGTTCTTC
>.|.|TRBJ1-6|TRBV9|15
CASSVEGLGNSPLHF
TGTGCCAGCAGCGTAGAGGGTCTTGGGAATTCACCCCTCCACTTT
>.|.|TRBJ2-5|TRBV4-1|15
CASSQGGQLQETQHF
TGCGCCAGCAGCCAAGGGGGGCAGCTACAAGAGACCCAGCACTTC
>.|many|TRBJ2-3|TRBV14|13
CASSQGLSVTQYF
TGTGCCAGCAGCCAAGGTCTATCGGTCACGCAGTATTTT
>.|many|TRBJ2-1|TRBV28|16
CASIGMGGVSYNEQFF
TGTGCCAGCATTGGCATGGGAGGAGTCTCCTACAATGAGCAGTTCTTC
>.|.|TRBJ2-3|TRBV19|12
CAASRVPDTQYF
TGTGCCGCCTCCAGGGTTCCAGATACGCAGTATTTT
>TRBD2|few|TRBJ2-1|TRBV7-9|16
CASSYTSGGDYNEQFF
TGTGCCAGCAGCTATACCAGCGGGGGGGACTACAATGAGCAGTTCTTC
>.|few|TRBJ1-5|TRBV20-1|13
CSAKGRPYQPQHF
TGCAGTGCTAAGGGACGACCCTATCAGCCCCAGCATTTT
>.|many|TRBJ2-1|TRBV2|14
CASSTNSAYNEQFF
TGTGCCAGCAGTACTAACAGTGCCTACAATGAGCAGTTCTTC
>.|many|TRBJ1-1|TRBV6-1|13
CASNLQRNTEAFF
TGTGCCAGCAATTTACAGCGGAACACTGAAGCTTTCTTT
>TRBD2|many|TRBJ2-7|TRBV20-1|14
CSALRTSTTYEQYF
TGCAGTGCCTTACGGACTAGCACCACCTACGAGCAGTACTTC
>.|few|TRBJ1-2|TRBV29-1|12
CSVEETDYGYTF
TGCAGCGTTGAAGAGACTGACTATGGCTACACCTTC
>.|many|TRBJ2-5|TRBV20-1|15
CSASETALRKETQYF
TGCAGTGCTTCGGAGACTGCCCTTCGGAAAGAGACCCAGTACTTC
>.|.|TRBJ2-7|TRBV3-1|14
CASSQDLAPYEQYF
TGTGCCAGCAGCCAAGATTTGGCTCCCTACGAGCAGTACTTC
>.|.|TRBJ2-2|TRBV15|14
CATSRPEGHGELFF
TGTGCCACCAGCAGACCTGAGGGGCACGGGGAGCTGTTTTTT
>.|few|TRBJ2-1|TRBV28|13
CASSFLGAREQLF
TGTGCCAGCAGTTTTCTGGGGGCAAGAGAGCAGCTCTTC
>.|few|TRBJ2-7|TRBV11-2|15
CASSLEAGTPYEQYF
TGTGCCAGCAGCTTAGAGGCGGGAACACCCTACGAGCAGTACTTC
>.|few|TRBJ2-7|TRBV12-3/TRBV12-4|14
CASSPERLSYEQYF
TGTGCCAGCAGTCCTGAGCGACTCTCCTACGAGCAGTACTTC
>.|.|TRBJ1-2|TRBV12-3/TRBV12-4|13
CASSDRDFYGYTF
TGTGCCAGCAGCGACCGGGATTTTTATGGCTACACCTTC
>.|many|TRBJ2-1|TRBV2|14
CASSGDRLPTEQFF
TGTGCCAGCAGTGGAGACAGGCTGCCTACTGAGCAGTTCTTC
>.|many|TRBJ2-7|TRBV9|15
CASSVVGTKSSEQYF
TGTGCCAGCAGCGTAGTGGGGACCAAGTCCTCCGAGCAGTACTTC
>.|many|TRBJ2-5|TRBV11-2|13
CASSSEVVETQYF
TGTGCCAGCAGTTCGGAGGTGGTTGAGACCCAGTACTTC